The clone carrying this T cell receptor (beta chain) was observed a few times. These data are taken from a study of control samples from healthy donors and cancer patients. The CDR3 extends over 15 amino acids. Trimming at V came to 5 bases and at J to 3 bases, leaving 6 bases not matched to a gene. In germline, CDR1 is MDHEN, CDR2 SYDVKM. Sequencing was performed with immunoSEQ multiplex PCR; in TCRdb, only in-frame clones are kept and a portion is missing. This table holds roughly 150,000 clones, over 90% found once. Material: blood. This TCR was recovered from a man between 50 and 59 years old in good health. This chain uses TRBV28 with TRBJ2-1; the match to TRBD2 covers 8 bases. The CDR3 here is CASSTIAGYYNEQFF. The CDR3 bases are TGTGCCAGCAGTACTATAGCGGGGTACTACAATGAGCAGTTCTTC.